This entry lists 20 T cell receptor beta chains sequenced from one sample in a study of blood T cell repertoires in COVID-19. Only in-frame clones appear in the TCRdb table, and some are missing; sequencing was by immunoSEQ multiplex PCR. Of roughly 56,000 clones in the sample, 80% to 90% were seen once. The sequenced material came from peripheral blood. All receptors come from an older woman with COVID-19, enrolled during active disease.

The V call is TRBV20-1, the J call TRBJ1-2; D may be TRBD1 (5 bases). V was cut by 3 bases and J by 4 bases, with 12 bases left in between. Germline values: CDR1 DFQATT, CDR2 SNEGSKA (reference sequence). The CDR3 is made up of 13 amino acids. The chain's CDR3 is CSASVVGGYGYTF. The CDR3 DNA reads as TGCAGTGCTAGTGTTGTCGGGGGCTATGGCTACACCTTC.

J is TRBJ2-3 and V is TRBV7-9; 7 bases fit TRBD1. The J segment lost 6 bases and the V segment lost 5 bases, leaving 8 bases of the junction unmatched. The CDR3 totals 14 residues. Germline values: CDR1 SEHNR, CDR2 FQNEAQ (reference sequence). The CDR3 DNA reads as TGTGCCAGCAGCCGGGACAGACCCCGGGATACGCAGTATTTT. Its translation is CASSRDRPRDTQYF. The whole variable domain, filled in from reference TRBV7-9 and TRBJ2-3, reads DTGVSQNPRHKITKRGQNVTFRCDPISEHNRLYWYRQTLGQGPEFLTYFQNEAQLEKSRLLSDRFSAERPKGSFSTLEIQRTEQGDSAMYLCASSRDRPRDTQYFGPGTRLTVL.

The chain carries TRBV6-5 and TRBJ2-3; D is undetermined. In germline, CDR1 is MNHEY, CDR2 SVGAGI. The CDR3 extends over 13 amino acids. V dropped 1 base and J dropped 4 bases, with 6 bases sitting between them. The CDR3 spells CASSYFPADTQYF. Here the CDR3 DNA reads TGTGCCAGCAGTTACTTTCCTGCAGATACGCAGTATTTT.

The rearrangement joins TRBV7-9 to TRBJ2-5, with D possibly matching TRBD2 (5 bases). Germline V gene lookup returns CDR1 SEHNR and CDR2 FQNEAQ (reference sequence). V lost 0 bases and J lost 4, with 12 bases in between. The length of the CDR3 is 15 residues. The CDR3 protein is CASSLAAEPVETQYF. The CDR3 bases are TGTGCCAGCAGCTTAGCAGCGGAGCCCGTAGAGACCCAGTACTTC.

This clone is a singleton in its sample. This rearrangement joins TRBV5-6 to TRBJ2-7, with D perhaps matching TRBD1 (6 bases). V dropped 1 base and J dropped 1 base, with 12 bases sitting between them. Germline CDR1 SGHDT, CDR2 YYEEEE. The CDR3 spans 15 residues. In DNA, the CDR3 is TGTGCCAGCAGCTTGATAGGGGGTCTTTCCTACGAGCAGTACTTC. Its translation: CASSLIGGLSYEQYF.

This rearrangement joins TRBV29-1 to TRBJ2-5; TRBD2 is a possible D gene (5 bases). V was shortened by 4 bases and J by 6 bases, with 12 bases between the two germline ends. This CDR3 is 12 amino acids long. Germline lookup yields CDR1 SQVTM and CDR2 ANQGSEA. This CDR3 reads CSVGPGIKTQYF. In nucleotides, the CDR3 is TGCAGCGTTGGGCCGGGAATCAAGACCCAGTACTTC.

This chain links TRBV7-2 with TRBJ2-1, with D perhaps matching TRBD2 (5 bases). Germline CDR1 reads SGHTA; CDR2 reads FQGNSA. The CDR3 contains 16 residues. V lost 5 bases, J lost 8 bases, and 22 bases lay in between. The CDR3 reads CASSHERSPSEDEQFF. In DNA form, the CDR3 reads TGTGCCAGCAGCCACGAGCGATCTCCCTCGGAGGATGAGCAGTTCTTC. The whole variable domain, filled in from reference TRBV7-2 and TRBJ2-1, reads GAGVSQSPSNKVTEKGKDVELRCDPISGHTALYWYRQSLGQGLEFLIYFQGNSAPDKSGLPSDRFSAERTGGSVSTLTIQRTQQEDSAVYLCASSHERSPSEDEQFFGPGTRLTVL.

The chain combines TRBV4-2 with TRBJ1-1; D uncertain. V was pared by 0 bases and J by 11 bases, with 19 bases between. Germline V gene sequence: CDR1 LGHNA, CDR2 YNFKEQ. CDR3 length: 15 amino acids. CDR3 region: CASSQDERDRFGAFF. DNA of the CDR3: TGTGCCAGCAGCCAAGATGAGAGAGATAGGTTCGGGGCTTTCTTT.

The chain links TRBV19 to TRBJ2-5; tentatively, D is TRBD1 (6 bases). Germline assignment: CDR1 LNHDA and CDR2 SQIVND (reference sequence). The CDR3 runs 13 residues. V lost 5 bases and J lost 3, with 10 bases in between. CDR3 sequence reads: CASSRQVEETQYF. CDR3 in DNA: TGTGCCAGTAGTCGACAGGTTGAAGAGACCCAGTACTTC.

CDR3 DNA: TGTGCCAGCAGCCCTAGGGTTGCGCTAGCGGGAGAGACCCAGTACTTC. Translation gives CASSPRVALAGETQYF. The chain employs TRBV7-7 and TRBJ2-5, with TRBD2 matching over 8 bases. V gave up 5 bases and J gave up 4 bases; unmatched junction bases: 12. Germline V gene lookup returns CDR1 SSHAT and CDR2 FNYEAQ (reference sequence). CDR3 length: 16 amino acids.

The chain links TRBV2 to TRBJ2-1; D is unclear. CDR3 length equals 13 residues. Trimming left V 4 bases short and J 6 bases short, with 10 bases between. Germline CDR1 reads SNHLY; CDR2 reads FYNNEI. The CDR3: CASSGGGLNEQFF. The CDR3 DNA sequence: TGTGCCAGCAGTGGCGGCGGTCTCAATGAGCAGTTCTTC. Together with reference TRBV2 and TRBJ2-1, the CDR3 gives the full variable domain: EPEVTQTPSHQVTQMGQEVILRCVPISNHLYFYWYRQILGQKVEFLVSFYNNEISEKSEIFDDQFSVERPDGSNFTLKIRSTKLEDSAMYFCASSGGGLNEQFFGPGTRLTVL.

The V gene is TRBV11-2, the J gene TRBJ2-2, with 9 bases lining up with TRBD2. The CDR3 length is 15 residues. Germline V CDR1 and CDR2: SGHAT, FQNNGV. The trim removed 6 bases at V and 7 bases at J, leaving 9 bases unmatched. The CDR3 protein is CASRTAGGGVGELFF. The CDR3 nucleotides read TGTGCCAGCAGGACAGCGGGAGGCGGAGTCGGGGAGCTGTTTTTT.

This clone is a singleton in its sample. The CDR3 protein is CASSSGLGGTDTQYF. The CDR3 region has the DNA TGTGCCAGCAGCTCAGGACTAGGCGGAACAGATACGCAGTATTTT. The rearrangement links TRBV7-2 to TRBJ2-3; 7 nucleotides agree with TRBD2. CDR1 is SGHTA, CDR2 FQGNSA, per germline. The CDR3 has 15 residues. Losses at the gene ends were 4 bases for V and 3 bases for J; bases not matched to a gene: 7.

The chain has TRBV9 and TRBJ2-1, with TRBD2 identical over 11 bases. This CDR3 has 15 amino acids. Germline loops: CDR1 SGDLS, CDR2 YYNGEE. Losses at the gene ends were 3 bases for V and 6 bases for J; bases not matched to a gene: 5. CDR3 sequence: CASSDPGTSGNEQFF. The CDR3 bases are TGTGCCAGCAGCGACCCCGGGACTAGCGGCAATGAGCAGTTCTTC.

V is TRBV3-1 (or the pseudogene TRBV3-2) and J is TRBJ2-7; D possibly corresponds to TRBD1 (6 bases). Germline values: CDR1 LGHDT, CDR2 YNNKEL (reference sequence). Trimming shortened V by 4 bases and J by 2 bases, and 12 bases separated the two germline ends. The CDR3 has 14 residues. CDR3 amino acids: CASSPAGVTYEQYF. The DNA for the CDR3 is TGTGCCAGCAGCCCCGCAGGGGTCACCTACGAGCAGTACTTC.

This chain connects TRBV5-5 to TRBJ1-5, with D perhaps TRBD1 (6 bases). CDR1 is SGHKS, CDR2 YYEKEE, per germline (reference sequence). V lost 7 bases, J lost 5 bases, and 16 bases lay in between. CDR3 length: 14 residues. CDR3 nucleotides: TGTGCCAGCGCCCCGGGGGGCTACCATCAGCCCCAGCATTTT. It is translated as CASAPGGYHQPQHF.

V and J are TRBV3-1 (or the pseudogene TRBV3-2) and TRBJ1-1; D remains ambiguous. Trimming pared 0 bases from V and 4 bases from J, leaving 9 bases between. CDR3 length: 14 residues. Germline V gene sequence: CDR1 LGHDT, CDR2 YNNKEL (reference sequence). The CDR3 loop reads CASSQESGGTEAFF. The DNA for the CDR3 is TGTGCCAGCAGCCAAGAGAGTGGCGGCACTGAAGCTTTCTTT.

The J gene is TRBJ1-5, the V gene TRBV19, with unresolved D. Trimming stripped 8 bases from V and 0 bases from J, with 14 bases between. Looked up from germline, CDR1 is LNHDA and CDR2 is SQIVND (reference sequence). The length of the CDR3 is 15 residues. This CDR3 reads CASEGGMYSNQPQHF. CDR3 sequence (DNA): TGTGCCAGTGAAGGAGGGATGTATAGCAATCAGCCCCAGCATTTT.

This clone was seen a few times. The rearrangement uses TRBV27 and TRBJ1-2; D is ambiguous. This CDR3 is 15 amino acids long. Trimming took off 5 bases at V and 3 bases at J, with 16 bases between the two ends. CDR1 and CDR2 from the germline V gene are MNHEY and SMNVEV (reference sequence). The CDR3 loop is CASSPDHGGYYGYTF. DNA of the CDR3: TGTGCCAGCAGTCCCGATCACGGCGGATACTATGGCTACACCTTC.

The V call is TRBV7-2, the J call TRBJ2-7, with 10 positions matching TRBD1. The CDR3 is 16 amino acids. The V segment lost 5 bases and the J segment 5 bases; nucleotides outside the gene matches: 12. Looked up from germline, CDR1 is SGHTA and CDR2 is FQGNSA. The CDR3 here is CASSPPKGQGPHEQYF. For the CDR3, the DNA is TGTGCCAGCAGCCCCCCCAAGGGACAGGGGCCACACGAGCAGTACTTC.